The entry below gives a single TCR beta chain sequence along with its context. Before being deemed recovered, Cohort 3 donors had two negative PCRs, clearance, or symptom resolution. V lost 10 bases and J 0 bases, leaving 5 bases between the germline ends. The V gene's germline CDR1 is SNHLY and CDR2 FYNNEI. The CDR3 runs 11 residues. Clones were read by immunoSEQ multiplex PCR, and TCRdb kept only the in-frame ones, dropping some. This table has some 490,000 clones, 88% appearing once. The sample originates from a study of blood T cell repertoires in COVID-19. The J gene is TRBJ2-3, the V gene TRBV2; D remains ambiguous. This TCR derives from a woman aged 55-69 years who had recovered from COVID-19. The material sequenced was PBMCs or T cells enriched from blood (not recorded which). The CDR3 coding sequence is TGTGCCATTACTAGCACAGATACGCAGTATTTT. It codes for CAITSTDTQYF.